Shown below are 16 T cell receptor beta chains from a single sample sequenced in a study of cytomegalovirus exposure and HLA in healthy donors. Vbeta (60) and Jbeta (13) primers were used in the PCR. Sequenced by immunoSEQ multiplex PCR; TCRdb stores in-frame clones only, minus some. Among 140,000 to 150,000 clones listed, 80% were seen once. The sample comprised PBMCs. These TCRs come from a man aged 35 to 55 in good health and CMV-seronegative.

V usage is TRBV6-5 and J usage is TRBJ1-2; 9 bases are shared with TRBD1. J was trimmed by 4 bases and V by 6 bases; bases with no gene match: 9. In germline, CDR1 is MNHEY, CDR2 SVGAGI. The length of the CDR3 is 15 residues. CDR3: CASSPKQGAPYGYTF. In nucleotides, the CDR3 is TGTGCCAGCAGCCCGAAACAGGGGGCCCCCTATGGCTACACCTTC.

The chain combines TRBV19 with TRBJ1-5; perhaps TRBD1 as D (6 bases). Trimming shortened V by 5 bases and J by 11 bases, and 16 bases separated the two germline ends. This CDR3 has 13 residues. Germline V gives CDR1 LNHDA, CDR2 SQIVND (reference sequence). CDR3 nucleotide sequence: TGTGCCAGTAGTTTGGACAGTGACCAGGCCCAGCATTTT. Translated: CASSLDSDQAQHF.

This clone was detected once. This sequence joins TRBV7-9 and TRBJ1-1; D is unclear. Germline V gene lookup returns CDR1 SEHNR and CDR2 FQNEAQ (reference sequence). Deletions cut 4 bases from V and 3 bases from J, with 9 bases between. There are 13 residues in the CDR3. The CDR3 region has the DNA TGTGCCAGCAGCTCAGACTGGGACACTGAAGCTTTCTTT. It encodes CASSSDWDTEAFF.

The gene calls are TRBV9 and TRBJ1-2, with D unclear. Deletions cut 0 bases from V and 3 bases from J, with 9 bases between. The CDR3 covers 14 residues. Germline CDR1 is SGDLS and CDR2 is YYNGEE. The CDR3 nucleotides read TGTGCCAGCAGCGTAGGAGGGCGCTACTATGGCTACACCTTC. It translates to CASSVGGRYYGYTF. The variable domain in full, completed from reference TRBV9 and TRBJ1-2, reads DSGVTQTPKHLITATGQRVTLRCSPRSGDLSVYWYQQSLDQGLQFLIQYYNGEERAKGNILERFSAQQFPDLHSELNLSSLELGDSALYFCASSVGGRYYGYTFGSGTRLTVV.

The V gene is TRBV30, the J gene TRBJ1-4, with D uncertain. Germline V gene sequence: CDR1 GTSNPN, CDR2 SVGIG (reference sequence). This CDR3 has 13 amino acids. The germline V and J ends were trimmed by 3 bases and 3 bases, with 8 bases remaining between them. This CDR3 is CAWSQVANEKLFF. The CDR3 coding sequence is TGTGCCTGGAGCCAGGTAGCTAATGAAAAACTGTTTTTT.

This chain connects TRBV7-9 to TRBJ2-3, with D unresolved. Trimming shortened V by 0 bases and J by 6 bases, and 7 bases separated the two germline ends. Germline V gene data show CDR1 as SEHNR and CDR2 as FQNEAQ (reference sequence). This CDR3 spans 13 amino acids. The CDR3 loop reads CASSLAGPDTQYF. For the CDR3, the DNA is TGTGCCAGCAGCTTAGCGGGCCCCGATACGCAGTATTTT.

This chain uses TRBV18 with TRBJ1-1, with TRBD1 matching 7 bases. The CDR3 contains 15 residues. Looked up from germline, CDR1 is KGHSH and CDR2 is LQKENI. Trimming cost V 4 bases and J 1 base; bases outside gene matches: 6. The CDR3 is CASSRRGQRNTEAFF. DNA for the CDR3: TGTGCCAGCTCACGGAGGGGGCAACGGAACACTGAAGCTTTCTTT.

The CDR3 here is CSVSSGGASGELFF. As DNA, the CDR3 is TGCAGCGTTAGTAGCGGGGGGGCGAGCGGGGAGCTGTTTTTT. The chain carries TRBV29-1 and TRBJ2-2; 11 nucleotides match TRBD2. The CDR3 contains 14 residues. The germline V gene encodes CDR1 SQVTM and CDR2 ANQGSEA. J was trimmed by 7 bases and V by 5 bases; bases with no gene match: 6.

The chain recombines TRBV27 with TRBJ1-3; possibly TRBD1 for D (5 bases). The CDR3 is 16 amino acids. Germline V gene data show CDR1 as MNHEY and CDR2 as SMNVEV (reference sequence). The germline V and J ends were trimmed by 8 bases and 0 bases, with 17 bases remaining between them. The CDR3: CASSGTPKNSGNTIYF. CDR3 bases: TGTGCCAGCTCCGGGACTCCTAAGAACTCTGGAAACACCATATATTTT.

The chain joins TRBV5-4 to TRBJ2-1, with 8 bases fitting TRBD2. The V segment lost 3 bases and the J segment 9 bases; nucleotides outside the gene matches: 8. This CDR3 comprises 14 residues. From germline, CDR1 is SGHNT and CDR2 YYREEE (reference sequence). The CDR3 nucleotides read TGTGCCAGCAGCTCCATAGCGGGGATTCGTGAGCAGTTCTTC. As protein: CASSSIAGIREQFF.

In DNA form, the CDR3 reads TGTGCCAGCAGTTACGAGGGGGCTGGCACTGAAGCTTTCTTT. It encodes CASSYEGAGTEAFF. J is TRBJ1-1 and V is TRBV6-6, with TRBD1 matching over 7 bases. The trim removed 2 bases at V and 4 bases at J, leaving 4 bases unmatched. CDR1 and CDR2 from the germline V gene are MNHNY and SVGAGI (reference sequence). CDR3 length: 14 residues.

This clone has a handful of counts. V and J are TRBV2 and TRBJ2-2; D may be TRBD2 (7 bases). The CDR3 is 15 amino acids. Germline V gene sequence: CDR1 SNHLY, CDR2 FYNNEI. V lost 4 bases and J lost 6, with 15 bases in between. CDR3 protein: CASSATRGGPGELFF. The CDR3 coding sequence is TGTGCCAGCAGTGCGACTAGGGGGGGTCCCGGGGAGCTGTTTTTT. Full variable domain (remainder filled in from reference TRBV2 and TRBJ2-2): EPEVTQTPSHQVTQMGQEVILRCVPISNHLYFYWYRQILGQKVEFLVSFYNNEISEKSEIFDDQFSVERPDGSNFTLKIRSTKLEDSAMYFCASSATRGGPGELFFGEGSRLTVL.

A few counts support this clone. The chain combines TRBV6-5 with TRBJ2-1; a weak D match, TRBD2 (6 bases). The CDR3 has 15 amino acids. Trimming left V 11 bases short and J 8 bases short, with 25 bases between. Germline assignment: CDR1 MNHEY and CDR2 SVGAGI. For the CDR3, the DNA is TGTGCCTCCAAAAAGGGCGGGACGGGGCATGATGAGCAGTTCTTC. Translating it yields CASKKGGTGHDEQFF.

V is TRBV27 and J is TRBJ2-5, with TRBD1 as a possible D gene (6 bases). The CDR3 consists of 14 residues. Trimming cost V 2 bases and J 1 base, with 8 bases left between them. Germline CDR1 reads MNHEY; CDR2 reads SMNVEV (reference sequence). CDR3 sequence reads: CASSLMGAQETQYF. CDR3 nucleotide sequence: TGTGCCAGCAGTTTAATGGGGGCCCAAGAGACCCAGTACTTC.

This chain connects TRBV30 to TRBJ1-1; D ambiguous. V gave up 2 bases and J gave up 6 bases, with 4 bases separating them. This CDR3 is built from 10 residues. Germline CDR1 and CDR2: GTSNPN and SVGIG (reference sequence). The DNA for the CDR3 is TGTGCCTGGAGTTCCTCTGAAGCTTTCTTT. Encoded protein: CAWSSSEAFF.

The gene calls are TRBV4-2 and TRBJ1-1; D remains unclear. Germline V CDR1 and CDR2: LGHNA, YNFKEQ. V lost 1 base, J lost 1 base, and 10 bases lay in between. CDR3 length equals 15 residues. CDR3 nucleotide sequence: TGTGCCAGCAGCCAAGCGGAAGGGAGGAACACTGAAGCTTTCTTT. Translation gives CASSQAEGRNTEAFF.